This T cell receptor (beta chain) comes out of a study of OX40 agonist ivuxolimab in advanced cancers. Notes on the study in general: Certain nonresponders additionally had low normalized T-cell clonal expansion. Dose levels from 0.1 to 3.0 mg/kg saw CD4+ and CD8+ blood T cells expand clonally by week 6.

This table comes from immunoSEQ multiplex PCR, and its TCRdb copy is limited to in-frame clones, with some not included. Of about 16,000 clones in the sample, 80% to 95% are singletons; the top ten hold 29%. V was clipped by 0 bases and J by 2 bases; unmatched bases: 2. The length of the CDR3 is 16 residues. The germline CDR1 and CDR2 sequences are SGHDT and YYEEEE. Of note for this clone: Its antigen remains unknown.

Collection of blood occurred at baseline, at cycle 4 day 1, and at cycle 7 day 1. The chain recombines TRBV5-6 with TRBJ2-3; the match to TRBD2 covers 11 bases. The clonotype comes from an adult with an advanced solid tumor such as melanoma, head and neck, liver or kidney cancer. Sample: CD4+ or CD8+ T cells sorted from blood, taken in a trial of the OX40 agonist ivuxolimab. In DNA, the CDR3 is TGTGCCAGCAGCTTGGGACTAGCGGGGTTCACAGATACGCAGTATTTT. Its translation is CASSLGLAGFTDTQYF. Full variable domain (rest looked up from reference TRBV5-6 and TRBJ2-3): DAGVTQSPTHLIKTRGQQVTLRCSPKSGHDTVSWYQQALGQGPQFIFQYYEEEERQRGNFPDRFSGHQFPNYSSELNVNALLLGDSALYLCASSLGLAGFTDTQYFGPGTRLTVL.